One TCR beta chain is described in this entry. This sample is part of a study of blood T cell repertoires in COVID-19. For the study at large: PBMCs, B-cell-depleted T cells, or T cells were the source of the cDNA or gDNA that made up the material.

Under the authors' procedure: Reference gene primer amplification gave estimated nucleated cell counts. Libraries were prepared by immunoSEQ multiplex PCR; TCRdb keeps only in-frame clonotypes and omits some of them. V, J and clone size reflect that table, while D and trimming were determined from the DNA. The sample includes around 100,000 clones, roughly two thirds of them seen just once. Germline V gene data show CDR1 as SGHTA and CDR2 as FQGTGA. The CDR3 covers 16 residues. With 2 bases clipped from V and 0 bases from J, the junction kept 4 bases outside the gene matches. The V and J genes are TRBV7-3 and TRBJ2-1; 7 bases are shared with TRBD2. Sample: peripheral blood. The clonotype originates from a man older than 75 with acute or convalescent COVID-19. The CDR3: CASSLLAESSYNEQFF. CDR3 nucleotide sequence: TGTGCCAGCAGCTTACTAGCGGAAAGCTCCTACAATGAGCAGTTCTTC. Together with reference TRBV7-3 and TRBJ2-1, the CDR3 gives the full variable domain: GAGVSQTPSNKVTEKGKYVELRCDPISGHTALYWYRQSLGQGPEFLIYFQGTGAADDSGLPNDRFFAVRPEGSVSTLKIQRTERGDSAVYLCASSLLAESSYNEQFFGPGTRLTVL.